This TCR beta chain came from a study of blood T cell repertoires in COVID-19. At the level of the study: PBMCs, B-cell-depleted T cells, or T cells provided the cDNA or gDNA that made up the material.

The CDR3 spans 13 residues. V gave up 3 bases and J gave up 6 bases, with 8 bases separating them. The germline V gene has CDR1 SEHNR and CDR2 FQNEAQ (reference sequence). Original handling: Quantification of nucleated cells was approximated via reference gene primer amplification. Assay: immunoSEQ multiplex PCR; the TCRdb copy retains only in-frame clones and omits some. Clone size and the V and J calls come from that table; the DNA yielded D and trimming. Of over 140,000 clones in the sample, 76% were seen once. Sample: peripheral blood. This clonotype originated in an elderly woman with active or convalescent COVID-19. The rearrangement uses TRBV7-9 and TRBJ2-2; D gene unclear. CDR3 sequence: CASSFGFPGELFF. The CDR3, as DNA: TGTGCCAGCAGCTTCGGTTTTCCCGGGGAGCTGTTTTTT.